These 29 T cell receptor beta chains share one sample of origin, sequenced in a study of tumor-infiltrating lymphocytes in localized non-small cell lung cancer. Libraries were prepared by immunoSEQ multiplex PCR; TCRdb keeps only in-frame clonotypes and omits some of them. The table shows roughly 8,000 clones, with around 60% occurring only once. What was sequenced was uninvolved lung tissue not adjacent to the tumor. These TCRs come from a human donor with non-small cell lung cancer.

This chain links TRBV2 with TRBJ1-2; 10 nucleotides match TRBD1. From germline, CDR1 is SNHLY and CDR2 FYNNEI. This CDR3 has 15 residues. V gave up 0 bases and J gave up 8 bases; unmatched junction bases: 6. The CDR3 is CASSEAGQGDWGYTF. The CDR3 DNA follows: TGTGCCAGCAGTGAAGCCGGACAGGGGGATTGGGGCTACACCTTC.

The rearrangement links TRBV7-2 to TRBJ2-3, with 7 bases fitting TRBD1. Germline-derived CDR1 and CDR2 are SGHTA and FQGNSA. This CDR3 is built from 13 residues. V was pared by 5 bases and J by 4 bases, with 3 bases of the junction left unmatched. CDR3 nucleotide sequence: TGTGCCAGCAGCCTCGACAGGGCAGATACGCAGTATTTT. Translated: CASSLDRADTQYF.

The chain carries TRBV30 and TRBJ1-1; 7 positions match TRBD1. Trimming cost V 1 base and J 4 bases; bases outside gene matches: 9. CDR1 is GTSNPN, CDR2 SVGIG, per germline (reference sequence). CDR3 length: 15 amino acids. The CDR3 here is CAWSGRGGKGTEAFF. DNA for the CDR3: TGTGCCTGGAGTGGTCGAGGGGGCAAGGGCACTGAAGCTTTCTTT.

This sequence joins TRBV7-9 and TRBJ2-7; D is possibly TRBD1 (5 bases). CDR1 and CDR2 from the germline V gene are SEHNR and FQNEAQ (reference sequence). CDR3 length: 13 residues. Between the trimmed V and J ends, which lost 5 bases and 6 bases, there was a span of 14 bases. The CDR3 region is CASSPRTPGEQYF. CDR3 coding DNA: TGTGCCAGCAGCCCCCGGACACCTGGCGAGCAGTACTTC.

The V gene is TRBV7-8, the J gene TRBJ2-7; D perhaps matches TRBD2 (6 bases). The ends were cut back, 5 bases at V and 4 bases at J, with 9 bases in the middle. Germline V CDR1 and CDR2: SGHVS, FQNEAQ. The CDR3 loop spans 12 amino acids. The CDR3 DNA reads TGTGCCAGCAGCCATCGGGGGTACGAGCAGTACTTC. Translation gives CASSHRGYEQYF.

This clone is categorized as medium-sized (0.01 to 0.1%). V gene TRBV9 combines with J gene TRBJ1-2, with no clear D. Germline assignment: CDR1 SGDLS and CDR2 YYNGEE. Trimming left V 1 base short and J 4 bases short, with 8 bases between. CDR3 length: 13 residues. The CDR3 reads CASSVTAGYGYTF. The CDR3, as DNA: TGTGCCAGCAGCGTAACAGCTGGCTATGGCTACACCTTC.

The V call is TRBV11-2, the J call TRBJ2-3; no firm D call. Trimming removed 3 bases from V and 8 bases from J, with 12 bases in between. This CDR3 is 13 amino acids long. CDR1 is SGHAT and CDR2 is FQNNGV in the germline V gene. CDR3 DNA sequence: TGTGCCAGCAGCTTTCGAGCGATGGGTACGCAGTATTTT. Protein sequence: CASSFRAMGTQYF.

This chain links TRBV5-8 with TRBJ1-1, with no clear D. This CDR3 contains 15 residues. Germline CDR1 reads SGHTS; CDR2 reads YDEGEE. V was cut by 4 bases and J by 4 bases, with 17 bases left in between. CDR3 sequence reads: CASSPWVGEGTEAFF. DNA of the CDR3: TGTGCCAGCAGCCCCTGGGTTGGGGAGGGCACTGAAGCTTTCTTT.

This clone rates as medium-sized. V is TRBV5-6 and J is TRBJ2-2; 10 nucleotides match TRBD2. Germline CDR1 and CDR2: SGHDT and YYEEEE. CDR3 size: 18 residues. With V trimmed by 4 bases and J by 4 bases, 13 bases remained unmatched. The DNA for the CDR3 is TGTGCCAGCAGCACTCGACTAGCGGGCGCCCTTGGCACCGGGGAGCTGTTTTTT. Protein: CASSTRLAGALGTGELFF. Full variable domain (remainder filled in from reference TRBV5-6 and TRBJ2-2): DAGVTQSPTHLIKTRGQQVTLRCSPKSGHDTVSWYQQALGQGPQFIFQYYEEEERQRGNFPDRFSGHQFPNYSSELNVNALLLGDSALYLCASSTRLAGALGTGELFFGEGSRLTVL.

The chain uses TRBV7-9 and TRBJ2-7, with 7 bases aligning to TRBD1. After removal of 4 bases from V and 0 bases from J, the junction contained 3 bases not matched to a gene. The CDR3 is 14 residues long. Germline V gives CDR1 SEHNR, CDR2 FQNEAQ (reference sequence). The CDR3 DNA reads as TGTGCCAGCAGCTCGTGGGACAGCTCCTACGAGCAGTACTTC. Translated, it gives CASSSWDSSYEQYF.

The chain has TRBV9 and TRBJ1-5; D is unclear. Germline lookup yields CDR1 SGDLS and CDR2 YYNGEE. This CDR3 is built from 15 residues. Trimming left V 2 bases short and J 7 bases short, with 16 bases between. CDR3 protein: CASSVSPTTQQPQHF. DNA of the CDR3: TGTGCCAGCAGCGTTAGCCCTACTACCCAGCAGCCCCAGCATTTT.

The chain joins TRBV9 to TRBJ1-6; 12 positions agree with TRBD1. This CDR3 comprises 15 residues. CDR1 is SGDLS, CDR2 YYNGEE, per germline. After removal of 3 bases from V and 7 bases from J, the junction contained 2 bases not matched to a gene. As DNA, the CDR3 is TGTGCCAGCAGCGCGGGACAGGGGGCGAATTCACCCCTCCACTTT. Translated, it gives CASSAGQGANSPLHF.

This clone appeared a few times. V is TRBV19 and J is TRBJ1-2; D is perhaps TRBD1 (5 bases). Germline CDR1 reads LNHDA; CDR2 reads SQIVND (reference sequence). The CDR3 totals 16 residues. V shed 4 bases and J shed 4 bases, with 19 bases lying between them. The CDR3 region has the DNA TGTGCCAGTAGTACGTTACAGGCGTCCTCATCCTATGGCTACACCTTC. Its translation: CASSTLQASSSYGYTF.

The V call is TRBV7-2, the J call TRBJ2-7, with 8 positions matching TRBD2. J gave up 3 bases and V 5 bases, and 9 bases lay outside the gene matches. CDR1 and CDR2 from the germline V gene are SGHTA and FQGNSA. The length of the CDR3 is 15 residues. As DNA, the CDR3 is TGTGCCAGCAGCCAGCTCCTAAGCGGGGGCTACGAGCAGTACTTC. It encodes CASSQLLSGGYEQYF.

The V and J genes are TRBV10-3 and TRBJ2-5, with TRBD1 as a possible D gene (6 bases). The CDR3 is 17 residues long. Germline values: CDR1 ENHRY, CDR2 SYGVKD. V lost 3 bases to trimming and J lost 4 bases, with 21 bases between them. For the CDR3, the DNA is TGTGCCATCAGTGACCCATGGCCGGGACATCGGAGAGAGACCCAGTACTTC. Translated: CAISDPWPGHRRETQYF.

In its sample, this clone is medium-sized. This chain links TRBV4-1 with TRBJ1-2, with D perhaps TRBD1 (5 bases). Trimming stripped 1 base from V and 5 bases from J, with 11 bases between. The germline V gene has CDR1 MGHRA and CDR2 YSYEKL. The CDR3 has 14 residues. The CDR3 DNA reads TGCGCCAGCAGCCAAGGAGAGGGGCAGTATGGCTACACCTTC. Translating it yields CASSQGEGQYGYTF.

The J gene is TRBJ2-7, the V gene TRBV7-3; D ambiguous. V shed 2 bases and J shed 6 bases, with 5 bases lying between them. The CDR3 consists of 11 residues. Germline CDR1 and CDR2: SGHTA and FQGTGA. This CDR3 reads CASSLQGEQYF. The CDR3 DNA reads as TGTGCCAGCAGCTTACAAGGCGAGCAGTACTTC.

This chain joins TRBV13 and TRBJ2-7, with D uncertain. CDR1 and CDR2 (germline): PRHDT, FYEKMQ (reference sequence). The V gene lost 2 bases and the J gene lost 7 bases, with 6 bases spanning the gap. The CDR3 contains 11 residues. CDR3 nucleotides: TGTGCCAGCAGCTTAAGCCGGGAGCAGTACTTC. This gives the protein CASSLSREQYF.

The chain joins TRBV29-1 to TRBJ2-5; TRBD2 agrees at 8 bases. Trimming took 6 bases from V and 7 from J; bases not matched to a gene: 16. Germline loops: CDR1 SQVTM, CDR2 ANQGSEA. The CDR3 loop spans 15 amino acids. The CDR3 protein is CSVGRSGELRGTQYF. The CDR3 DNA follows: TGCAGCGTGGGACGTAGCGGGGAACTTAGGGGGACCCAGTACTTC.

The V and J genes are TRBV5-1 and TRBJ2-3; D unresolved. The CDR3 sequence is 12 residues long. Germline V lookup: CDR1 SGHRS, CDR2 YFSETQ. Trimming removed 4 bases from V and 2 bases from J, with 5 bases in between. The DNA of the CDR3 is TGCGCCAGCAGCGAATACACAGATACGCAGTATTTT. Translated: CASSEYTDTQYF.

The chain links TRBV4-1 to TRBJ2-7; no reliable D call. The CDR3 spans 13 residues. Trimming cost V 4 bases and J 2 bases, with 9 bases left between them. The germline CDR1 and CDR2 sequences are MGHRA and YSYEKL. This chain's CDR3 is CASSPPGPYEQYF. DNA for the CDR3: TGCGCCAGCAGCCCCCCGGGCCCCTACGAGCAGTACTTC.

This clone was seen a handful of times. V usage is TRBV19 and J usage is TRBJ1-2; 8 bases agree with TRBD1. This CDR3 spans 13 amino acids. Germline V gene sequence: CDR1 LNHDA, CDR2 SQIVND (reference sequence). The V gene end was trimmed by 5 bases and the J gene end by 8 bases; junction bases not matched to a gene: 7. CDR3 coding DNA: TGTGCCAGTAGTGCCCCAGGGGGCGGAGGCTACACCTTC. Translating gives CASSAPGGGGYTF.

The chain couples TRBV9 to TRBJ2-7; no firm D call. CDR3 length equals 12 residues. Germline assignment: CDR1 SGDLS and CDR2 YYNGEE. Deletions cut 3 bases from V and 6 bases from J, with 10 bases between. The DNA of the CDR3 is TGTGCCAGCAGCGCTCAAAACGGCGAGCAGTACTTC. Amino acid sequence: CASSAQNGEQYF.

The rearrangement joins TRBV2 to TRBJ2-3; 10 bases are shared with TRBD2. V shed 2 bases and J 5 bases; nucleotides not matched to a gene: 7. CDR3 length equals 16 residues. Germline lookup yields CDR1 SNHLY and CDR2 FYNNEI. CDR3 amino acids: CASSERQRGGLDTQYF. CDR3 DNA sequence: TGTGCCAGCAGTGAACGGCAGCGGGGGGGCCTAGATACGCAGTATTTT.

The chain employs TRBV5-3 and TRBJ1-1; D is undetermined. TRBV5-3 is marked as an open reading frame, function uncertain. This CDR3 has 14 amino acids. Between the trimmed V and J ends, which lost 2 bases and 2 bases, there was a span of 10 bases. This CDR3 is CARSFLFLNTEAFF. In nucleotides, the CDR3 is TGTGCCAGAAGCTTTTTGTTTCTTAACACTGAAGCTTTCTTT.

This clone occurred a few times. J is TRBJ1-5 and V is TRBV15, with a weak D call TRBD1 (6 bases). This CDR3 comprises 17 residues. Germline assignment: CDR1 LNHNV and CDR2 YYDKDF (reference sequence). Deletions cut 1 base from V and 2 bases from J, with 15 bases between. CDR3 sequence (DNA): TGTGCCACCAGCAGAGGTACAGGGAATCGTGGCAATCAGCCCCAGCATTTT. Protein sequence: CATSRGTGNRGNQPQHF.

The gene calls are TRBV30 and TRBJ1-6; D is perhaps TRBD1 (5 bases). From germline, CDR1 is GTSNPN and CDR2 SVGIG (reference sequence). With 0 bases removed from V and 7 bases from J, the gap between germline ends came to 16 bases. This CDR3 contains 16 residues. This chain's CDR3 is CAWSVLRAGLNSPLHF. The CDR3 nucleotides are TGTGCCTGGAGTGTACTAAGGGCAGGGTTAAATTCACCCCTCCACTTT.

The J gene is TRBJ1-1, the V gene TRBV6-5; D possibly corresponds to TRBD1 (6 bases). The V end lost 6 bases, the J end lost 3 bases, and 11 bases lay between the germline ends. In germline, CDR1 is MNHEY, CDR2 SVGAGI. CDR3 length: 13 residues. CDR3 sequence reads: CASSLDRYTEAFF. The CDR3 DNA sequence: TGTGCCAGCAGCTTAGACAGGTACACTGAAGCTTTCTTT.

This clone was observed a few times. The chain employs TRBV12-5 and TRBJ2-3; no definite D call. Looked up from germline, CDR1 is LGHNT and CDR2 is FRNRAP. V lost 5 bases and J lost 8, with 11 bases in between. CDR3 length: 12 residues. CDR3: CASGHNLGTQYF. Here the CDR3 DNA reads TGTGCTAGTGGTCACAATTTGGGTACGCAGTATTTT.